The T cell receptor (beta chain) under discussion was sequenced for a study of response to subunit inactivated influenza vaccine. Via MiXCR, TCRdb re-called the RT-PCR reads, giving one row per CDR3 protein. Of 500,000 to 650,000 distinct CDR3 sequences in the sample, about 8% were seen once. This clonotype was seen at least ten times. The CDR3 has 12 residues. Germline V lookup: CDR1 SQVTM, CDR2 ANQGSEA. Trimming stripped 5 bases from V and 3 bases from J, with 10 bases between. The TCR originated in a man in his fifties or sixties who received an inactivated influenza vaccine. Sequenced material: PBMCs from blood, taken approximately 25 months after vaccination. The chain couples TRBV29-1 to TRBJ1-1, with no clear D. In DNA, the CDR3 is TGCAGCGTTCCGAGGGTGGACACTGAAGCTTTCTTT. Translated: CSVPRVDTEAFF.